The T cell receptor beta chain under discussion was sequenced for a study of OX40 agonist ivuxolimab in advanced cancers. Study in general: An anti-OX40 (CD134) antibody with agonistic activity, ivuxolimab, was administered to patients. A male proportion of just over 80% was recorded, with mean age around 64 years and range 23 to 79. General observations from the study: At doses 0.1 to 3.0 mg/kg, CD4+ and CD8+ clones expanded. CD8+ T cells (on average) carried more expanded clones than CD4+ T cells.

TCRdb's table, derived via immunoSEQ multiplex PCR, lists solely in-frame clones and lacks some. The data show some 58,000 clones, 75% to 90% seen once. A note on this clone: Its antigen is undetermined.

The CDR3 is made up of 15 amino acids. From germline, CDR1 is SGHVS and CDR2 FNYEAQ. Trimming left V 2 bases short and J 3 bases short, with 14 bases between. The receptor was derived from an adult with an advanced solid tumor such as melanoma, head and neck, liver or kidney cancer. Material: CD4+ or CD8+ T cells sorted from blood, obtained in a trial of the OX40 agonist ivuxolimab. The V gene is TRBV7-6, the J gene TRBJ2-7, with D possibly TRBD2 on 6 matching bases. In DNA, the CDR3 is TGTGCCAGCAGCTTACAGGAGGGTAGCGGCTACGAGCAGTACTTC. Encoded protein: CASSLQEGSGYEQYF.